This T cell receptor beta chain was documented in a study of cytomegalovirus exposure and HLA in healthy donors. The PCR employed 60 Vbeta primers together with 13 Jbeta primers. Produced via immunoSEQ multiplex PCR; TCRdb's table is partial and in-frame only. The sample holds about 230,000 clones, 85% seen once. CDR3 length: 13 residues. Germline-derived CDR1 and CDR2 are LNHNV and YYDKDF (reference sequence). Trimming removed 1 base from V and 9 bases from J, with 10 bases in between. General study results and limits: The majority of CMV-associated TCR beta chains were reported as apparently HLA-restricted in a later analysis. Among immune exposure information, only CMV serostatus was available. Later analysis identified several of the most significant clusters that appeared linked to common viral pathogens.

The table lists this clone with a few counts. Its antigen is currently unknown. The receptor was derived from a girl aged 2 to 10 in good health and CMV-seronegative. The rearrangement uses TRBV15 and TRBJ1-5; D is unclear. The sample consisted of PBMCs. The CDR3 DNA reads TGTGCCACCAGCAGAGTCCCTTCGGGGCCCCAGCATTTT. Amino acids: CATSRVPSGPQHF.